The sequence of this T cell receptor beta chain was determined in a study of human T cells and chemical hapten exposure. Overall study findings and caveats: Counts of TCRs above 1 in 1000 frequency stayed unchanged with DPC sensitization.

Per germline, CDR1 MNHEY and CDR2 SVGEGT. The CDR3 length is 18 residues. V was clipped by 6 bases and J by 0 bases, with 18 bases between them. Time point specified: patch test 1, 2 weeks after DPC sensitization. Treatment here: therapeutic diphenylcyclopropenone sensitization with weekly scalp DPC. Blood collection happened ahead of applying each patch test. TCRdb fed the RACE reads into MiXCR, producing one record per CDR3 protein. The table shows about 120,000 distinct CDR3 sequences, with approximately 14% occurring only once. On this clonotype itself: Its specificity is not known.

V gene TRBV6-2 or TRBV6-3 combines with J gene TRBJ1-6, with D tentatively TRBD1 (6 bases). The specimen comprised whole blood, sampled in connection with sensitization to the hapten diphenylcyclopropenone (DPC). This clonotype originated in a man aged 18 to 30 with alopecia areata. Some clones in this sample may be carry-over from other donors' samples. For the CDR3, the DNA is TGTGCCAGCAGCTTCCGAGGGGGATTAAGCTCCTATAATTCACCCCTCCACTTT. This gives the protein CASSFRGGLSSYNSPLHF.